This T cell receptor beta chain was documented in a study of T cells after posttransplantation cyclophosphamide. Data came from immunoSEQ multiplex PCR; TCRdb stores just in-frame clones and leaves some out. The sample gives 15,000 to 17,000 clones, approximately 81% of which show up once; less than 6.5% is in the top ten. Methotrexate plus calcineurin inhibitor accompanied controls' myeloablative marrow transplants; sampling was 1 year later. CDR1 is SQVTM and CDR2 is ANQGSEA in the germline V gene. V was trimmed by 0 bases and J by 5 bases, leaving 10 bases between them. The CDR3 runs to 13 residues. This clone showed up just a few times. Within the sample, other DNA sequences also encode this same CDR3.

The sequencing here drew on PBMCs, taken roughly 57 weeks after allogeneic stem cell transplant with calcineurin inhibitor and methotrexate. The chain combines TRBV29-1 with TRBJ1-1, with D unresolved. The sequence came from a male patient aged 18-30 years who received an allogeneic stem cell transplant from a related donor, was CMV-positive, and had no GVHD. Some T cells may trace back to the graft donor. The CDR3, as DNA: TGCAGCGTTGAAGATGGCCCGGGGACTGAAGCTTTCTTT. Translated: CSVEDGPGTEAFF.